The 23 T cell receptor beta chains given below trace back to one sample, sequenced in a study of blood T cell repertoires in COVID-19. TCRdb's table, derived via immunoSEQ multiplex PCR, lists solely in-frame clones and lacks some. The table lists 100,000 to 120,000 clones, 75% to 80% of them singletons. Sequenced sample: peripheral blood. The origin of the receptors is an elderly woman with active or convalescent COVID-19.

The chain employs TRBV2 and TRBJ2-7; D is perhaps TRBD1 (6 bases). The CDR3 runs 16 residues. Germline values: CDR1 SNHLY, CDR2 FYNNEI. Trimming cost V 4 bases and J 3 bases, with 19 bases left between them. The CDR3 bases are TGTGCCAGCAGTGTCTTTTTCGGGCAGGGGAACTACGAGCAGTACTTC. Translating it yields CASSVFFGQGNYEQYF.

The chain combines TRBV28 with TRBJ2-3; possible D gene TRBD2, 6 bases. Between the trimmed V and J ends, which lost 1 base and 4 bases, there was a span of 15 bases. Germline V CDR1 and CDR2: MDHEN, SYDVKM. The CDR3 contains 16 residues. The CDR3 sequence is CASSLSVGRAADTQYF. CDR3 bases: TGTGCCAGCAGTTTATCGGTCGGGAGAGCCGCAGATACGCAGTATTTT. Full variable domain (missing parts from reference TRBV28 and TRBJ2-3): DVKVTQSSRYLVKRTGEKVFLECVQDMDHENMFWYRQDPGLGLRLIYFSYDVKMKEKGDIPEGYSVSREKKERFSLILESASTNQTSMYLCASSLSVGRAADTQYFGPGTRLTVL.

J is TRBJ1-5 and V is TRBV19; no firm D call. CDR1 and CDR2 from the germline V gene are LNHDA and SQIVND (reference sequence). The length of the CDR3 is 14 residues. V was shortened by 6 bases and J by 0 bases, with 9 bases between the two germline ends. CDR3 bases: TGTGCCAGTAGCGCGGCTTCTAGCAATCAGCCCCAGCATTTT. As protein: CASSAASSNQPQHF.

This clone was seen only once. This sequence joins TRBV6-4 and TRBJ2-2; 7 positions match TRBD1. The V segment lost 6 bases and the J segment 3 bases; nucleotides outside the gene matches: 7. CDR1 is MRHNA, CDR2 SNTAGT, per germline. CDR3 length equals 15 residues. The CDR3 protein is CASRAQGTDTGELFF. Written as DNA, the CDR3 is TGTGCCAGCAGAGCACAGGGGACCGACACCGGGGAGCTGTTTTTT.

The CDR3: CASSRAGGEAGELFF. The CDR3 nucleotides are TGTGCCAGCAGCCGAGCGGGAGGGGAGGCCGGGGAGCTGTTTTTT. The chain couples TRBV9 to TRBJ2-2, with 10 bases that match TRBD2. The CDR3 spans 15 residues. Germline lookup yields CDR1 SGDLS and CDR2 YYNGEE. The junction had 6 bases not matched to a gene; V was cut back by 4 bases and J by 6 bases.

The chain carries TRBV19 and TRBJ2-1, with D unresolved. The CDR3 totals 19 residues. V shed 3 bases and J shed 9 bases, with 30 bases lying between them. The germline V gene encodes CDR1 LNHDA and CDR2 SQIVND (reference sequence). In nucleotides, the CDR3 is TGTGCCAGTAGTATTCGTCGTCGCTTTAGCAACCCGAATGAGTTTGAGCAGTTCTTC. Translating gives CASSIRRRFSNPNEFEQFF.

This chain uses TRBV5-1 with TRBJ1-5; D might be TRBD1 (5 bases). V was clipped by 4 bases and J by 8 bases, with 13 bases between them. CDR1 is SGHRS, CDR2 YFSETQ, per germline. The CDR3 spans 13 residues. CDR3 region: CASSLQGAEPQHF. The CDR3 region has the DNA TGCGCCAGCAGCCTCCAGGGTGCGGAGCCCCAGCATTTT.

This chain uses TRBV5-5 with TRBJ2-3; tentative D call: TRBD1 (5 bases). The germline gives CDR1 SGHKS, CDR2 YYEKEE (reference sequence). Trimming left V 6 bases short and J 1 base short, with 12 bases between. The CDR3 totals 14 residues. The CDR3: CASISKTGTDTQYF. The CDR3 bases are TGTGCCAGCATCTCGAAGACAGGCACAGATACGCAGTATTTT.

The rearrangement joins TRBV7-9 to TRBJ2-7; TRBD1 aligns across 8 bases. The CDR3 is 12 residues long. CDR1 is SEHNR and CDR2 is FQNEAQ in the germline V gene (reference sequence). V trimming: 5 bases; J trimming: 7 bases; junction bases outside the gene matches: 4. Here the CDR3 DNA reads TGTGCCAGCAGCGGGACAGGCCGAGAGCAGTACTTC. Protein sequence: CASSGTGREQYF.

The chain uses TRBV11-2 and TRBJ2-7; D call uncertain. Trimming cost V 0 bases and J 3 bases, with 3 bases left between them. The CDR3 covers 12 residues. Germline CDR1 SGHAT, CDR2 FQNNGV. CDR3 DNA sequence: TGTGCCAGCAGCTTAGACAGCTACGAGCAGTACTTC. Its translation: CASSLDSYEQYF.

This rearrangement joins TRBV6-2 or TRBV6-3 to TRBJ1-1; unclear D gene. Deletions cut 4 bases from V and 5 bases from J, with 8 bases between. CDR3 size: 12 residues. The germline V gene has CDR1 MNHEY and CDR2 SVGEGT. The CDR3 loop reads CASSWAWTEAFF. The CDR3 nucleotides read TGTGCCAGCAGTTGGGCGTGGACTGAAGCTTTCTTT.

The V and J genes are TRBV19 and TRBJ1-5, with D uncertain. Germline values: CDR1 LNHDA, CDR2 SQIVND (reference sequence). The CDR3 contains 15 residues. V was pared by 3 bases and J by 2 bases, with 11 bases between. CDR3 nucleotide sequence: TGTGCCAGTAGTATCCTCAGGCAGGGCAATCAGCCCCAGCATTTT. This gives the protein CASSILRQGNQPQHF.

The V and J genes are TRBV5-1 and TRBJ1-4; possibly TRBD1 for D (5 bases). V shed 0 bases and J shed 8 bases, with 17 bases lying between them. CDR3 length equals 16 residues. CDR1 is SGHRS and CDR2 is YFSETQ in the germline V gene. CDR3: CASSLGPVKSGEKLFF. The CDR3 nucleotides read TGCGCCAGCAGCTTGGGGCCCGTAAAGTCAGGGGAAAAACTGTTTTTT.

The chain links TRBV4-1 to TRBJ2-3, with D tentatively TRBD1 (5 bases). V lost 3 bases, J lost 4 bases, and 11 bases lay in between. Germline V gene lookup returns CDR1 MGHRA and CDR2 YSYEKL. The CDR3 runs to 14 residues. The CDR3 protein is CASSQLGVADTQYF. The CDR3 nucleotides read TGCGCCAGCAGCCAGTTAGGGGTTGCAGATACGCAGTATTTT.

This chain connects TRBV18 to TRBJ2-4, with D uncertain. Germline V gives CDR1 KGHSH, CDR2 LQKENI. Trimming took 3 bases from V and 0 from J, leaving 9 bases between them. This CDR3 comprises 15 residues. CDR3 DNA sequence: TGTGCCAGCTCACCTGCGGCCCTAGCCAAAAACATTCAGTACTTC. Amino acids: CASSPAALAKNIQYF.

The chain employs TRBV28 and TRBJ1-5; D gene unclear. CDR1 MDHEN and CDR2 SYDVKM come from the germline V gene. This CDR3 contains 12 residues. V lost 5 bases to trimming and J lost 3 bases, with 5 bases between them. The CDR3 is CASSDFNQPQHF. CDR3 DNA sequence: TGTGCCAGCAGTGACTTCAATCAGCCCCAGCATTTT.

V gene TRBV18 combines with J gene TRBJ1-2, with 7 bases lining up with TRBD1. Germline loops: CDR1 KGHSH, CDR2 LQKENI. Unmatched junction bases numbered 9, after V lost 2 bases and J lost 3 bases. There are 16 residues in the CDR3. CDR3 in amino acids: CASSPNARGSDYGYTF. The CDR3 region has the DNA TGTGCCAGCTCACCAAATGCCAGGGGGTCAGACTATGGCTACACCTTC.

This clone showed up just once. Within the sample, other DNA sequences also encode this same CDR3. The chain recombines TRBV28 with TRBJ2-7; possible D gene TRBD2, 5 bases. CDR3 length: 12 amino acids. Germline CDR1 is MDHEN and CDR2 is SYDVKM. V was pared by 5 bases and J by 2 bases, with 7 bases between. CDR3 sequence: CASSSGTYEQYF. CDR3 sequence (DNA): TGTGCCAGCAGTAGCGGTACCTACGAGCAGTACTTC.

CDR3 DNA sequence: TGCGCCAGCAGTGGATTAGCTAATTCGGATACGCAGTATTTT. Translated: CASSGLANSDTQYF. The J gene is TRBJ2-3, the V gene TRBV10-1; D unresolved. The CDR3 runs 14 residues. Per the germline V gene, CDR1 is WNHNN and CDR2 is SYGVQD (reference sequence). V gave up 4 bases and J gave up 6 bases, with 14 bases separating them.

This clone was observed once. V is TRBV15 and J is TRBJ1-1, with a tentative D call TRBD1 (6 bases). V lost 5 bases and J lost 5, with 12 bases in between. CDR3 length: 13 amino acids. Germline V gives CDR1 LNHNV, CDR2 YYDKDF (reference sequence). The CDR3 protein is CATSSRGGTEAFF. CDR3 DNA: TGTGCCACCAGCTCCCGAGGGGGAACTGAAGCTTTCTTT.

The chain has TRBV10-1 and TRBJ2-2, with 9 nucleotides matching TRBD1. V lost 5 bases, J lost 6 bases, and 1 base stayed unmatched. Per the germline V gene, CDR1 is WNHNN and CDR2 is SYGVQD (reference sequence). This CDR3 has 13 residues. The CDR3 sequence is CASSRQGAGELFF. CDR3 sequence (DNA): TGCGCCAGCAGTCGACAGGGGGCCGGGGAGCTGTTTTTT.

The chain is built from TRBV6-5 and TRBJ2-7, with 8 bases aligning to TRBD1. V dropped 10 bases and J dropped 0; count of bases not matched to a gene: 5. Germline V gives CDR1 MNHEY, CDR2 SVGAGI. The CDR3 is made up of 13 amino acids. CDR3 DNA sequence: TGTGCCACCAAGACAGGGGCCTCCTACGAGCAGTACTTC. It translates to CATKTGASYEQYF.

The V call is TRBV6-4, the J call TRBJ2-7; 9 bases map to TRBD2. The V segment lost 6 bases and the J segment 0 bases; nucleotides outside the gene matches: 6. Per germline, CDR1 MRHNA and CDR2 SNTAGT. The CDR3 contains 15 residues. The CDR3 protein is CASRLRLAVSYEQYF. The CDR3 DNA reads TGTGCCAGCAGGCTCAGACTAGCGGTCTCCTACGAGCAGTACTTC.